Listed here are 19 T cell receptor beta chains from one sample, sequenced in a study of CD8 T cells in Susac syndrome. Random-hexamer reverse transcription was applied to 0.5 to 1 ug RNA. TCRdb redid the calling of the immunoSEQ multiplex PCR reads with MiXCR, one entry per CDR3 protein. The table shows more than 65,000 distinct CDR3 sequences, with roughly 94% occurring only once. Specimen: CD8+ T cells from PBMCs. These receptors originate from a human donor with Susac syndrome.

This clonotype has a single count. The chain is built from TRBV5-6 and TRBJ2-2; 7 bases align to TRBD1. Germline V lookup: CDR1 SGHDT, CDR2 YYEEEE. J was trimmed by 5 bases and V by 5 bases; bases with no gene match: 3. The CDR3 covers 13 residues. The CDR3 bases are TGTGCCAGCAGTCCACAGGGGACCGGGGAGCTGTTTTTT. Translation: CASSPQGTGELFF.

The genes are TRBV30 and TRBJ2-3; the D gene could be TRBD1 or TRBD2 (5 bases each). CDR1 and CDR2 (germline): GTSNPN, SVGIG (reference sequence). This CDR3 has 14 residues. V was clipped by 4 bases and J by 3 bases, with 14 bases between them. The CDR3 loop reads CAWKWGRGTDTQYF. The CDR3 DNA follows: TGTGCCTGGAAGTGGGGGAGAGGGACAGATACGCAGTATTTT. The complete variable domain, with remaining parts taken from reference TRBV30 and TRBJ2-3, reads SQTIHQWPATLVQPVGSPLSLECTVEGTSNPNLYWYRQAAGRGLQLLFYSVGIGQISSEVPQNLSASRPQDRQFILSSKKLLLSDSGFYLCAWKWGRGTDTQYFGPGTRLTVL.

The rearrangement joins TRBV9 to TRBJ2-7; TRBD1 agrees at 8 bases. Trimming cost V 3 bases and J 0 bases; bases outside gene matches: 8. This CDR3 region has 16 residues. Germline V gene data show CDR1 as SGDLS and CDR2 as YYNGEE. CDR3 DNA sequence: TGTGCCAGCAGCGAGACCCCGGGACAGGCCTCCTACGAGCAGTACTTC. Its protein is CASSETPGQASYEQYF.

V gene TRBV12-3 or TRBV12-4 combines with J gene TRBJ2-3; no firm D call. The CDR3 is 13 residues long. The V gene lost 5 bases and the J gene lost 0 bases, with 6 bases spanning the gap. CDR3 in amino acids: CASSTYSTDTQYF. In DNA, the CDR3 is TGTGCCAGCAGTACATATAGCACAGATACGCAGTATTTT.

Here the CDR3 reads CASSLSRGNEQFF. CDR3 nucleotides: TGTGCCAGCAGTTTATCCCGAGGAAATGAGCAGTTCTTC. J is TRBJ2-1 and V is TRBV27; unclear D gene. CDR3 size: 13 residues. Germline CDR1 is MNHEY and CDR2 is SMNVEV (reference sequence). Trimming took off 0 bases at V and 7 bases at J, with 7 bases between the two ends.

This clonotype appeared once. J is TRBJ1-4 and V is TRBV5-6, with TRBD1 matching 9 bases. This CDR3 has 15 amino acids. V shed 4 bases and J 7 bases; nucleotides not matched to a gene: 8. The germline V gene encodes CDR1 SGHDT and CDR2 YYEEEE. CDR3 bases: TGTGCCAGCAGCGCGGGGACAGGGTTTGGTGAAAAACTGTTTTTT. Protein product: CASSAGTGFGEKLFF.

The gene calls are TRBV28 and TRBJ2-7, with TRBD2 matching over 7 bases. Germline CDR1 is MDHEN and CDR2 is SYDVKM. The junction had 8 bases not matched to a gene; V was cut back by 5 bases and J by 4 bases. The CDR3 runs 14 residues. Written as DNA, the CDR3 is TGTGCCAGCAGTCCGAGGACTAGTTCGTACGAGCAGTACTTC. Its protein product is CASSPRTSSYEQYF.

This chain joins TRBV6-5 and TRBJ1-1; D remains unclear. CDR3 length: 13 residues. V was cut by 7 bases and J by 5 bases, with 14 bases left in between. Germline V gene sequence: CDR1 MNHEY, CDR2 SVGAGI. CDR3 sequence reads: CASKRVAGTEAFF. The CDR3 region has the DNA TGTGCCAGCAAAAGGGTGGCGGGTACTGAAGCTTTCTTT.

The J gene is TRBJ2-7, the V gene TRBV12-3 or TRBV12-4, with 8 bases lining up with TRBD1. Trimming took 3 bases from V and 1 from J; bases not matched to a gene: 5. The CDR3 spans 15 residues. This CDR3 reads CASSFGQGGSYEQYF. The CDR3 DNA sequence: TGTGCCAGCAGTTTCGGACAGGGTGGATCCTACGAGCAGTACTTC.

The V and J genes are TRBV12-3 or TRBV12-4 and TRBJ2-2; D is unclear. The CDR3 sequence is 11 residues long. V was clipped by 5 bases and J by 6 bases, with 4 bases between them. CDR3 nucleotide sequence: TGTGCCAGCAGTATCGCCGGGGAGCTGTTTTTT. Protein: CASSIAGELFF.

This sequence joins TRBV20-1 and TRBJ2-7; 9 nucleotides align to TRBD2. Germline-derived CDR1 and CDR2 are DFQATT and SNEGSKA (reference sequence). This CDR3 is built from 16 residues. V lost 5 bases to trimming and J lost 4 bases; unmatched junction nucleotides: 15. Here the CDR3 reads CSAPGGRSGSPYEQYF. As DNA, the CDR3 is TGCAGTGCTCCCGGGGGGCGTAGCGGGAGTCCATACGAGCAGTACTTC.

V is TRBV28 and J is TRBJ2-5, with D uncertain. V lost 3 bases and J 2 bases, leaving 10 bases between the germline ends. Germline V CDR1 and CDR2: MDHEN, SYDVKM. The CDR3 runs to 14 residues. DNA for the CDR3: TGTGCCAGCAGTTTCGACCGCGGTCAAGAGACCCAGTACTTC. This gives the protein CASSFDRGQETQYF.

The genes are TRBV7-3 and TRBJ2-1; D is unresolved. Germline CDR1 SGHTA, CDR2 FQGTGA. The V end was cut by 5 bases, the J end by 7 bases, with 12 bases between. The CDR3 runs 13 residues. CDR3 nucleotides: TGTGCCAGCAGCCCCCTTTTGGGGAATGAGCAGTTCTTC. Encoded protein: CASSPLLGNEQFF.

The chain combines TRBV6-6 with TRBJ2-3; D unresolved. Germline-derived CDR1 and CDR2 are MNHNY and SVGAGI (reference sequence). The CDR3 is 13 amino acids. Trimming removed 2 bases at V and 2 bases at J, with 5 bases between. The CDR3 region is CASSYHLTDTQYF. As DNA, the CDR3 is TGTGCCAGCAGTTACCATCTCACAGATACGCAGTATTTT.

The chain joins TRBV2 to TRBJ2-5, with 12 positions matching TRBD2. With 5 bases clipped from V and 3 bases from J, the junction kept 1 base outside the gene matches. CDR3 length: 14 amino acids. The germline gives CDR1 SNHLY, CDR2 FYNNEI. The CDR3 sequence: CASSWTSGKETQYF. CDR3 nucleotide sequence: TGTGCCAGCAGTTGGACTAGCGGGAAAGAGACCCAGTACTTC.

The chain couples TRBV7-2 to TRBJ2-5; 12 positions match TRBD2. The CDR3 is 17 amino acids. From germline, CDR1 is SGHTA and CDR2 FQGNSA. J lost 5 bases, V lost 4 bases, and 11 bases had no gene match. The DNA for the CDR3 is TGTGCCAGCAGCTCACGGCTAGCGGGAGGGCCGGGGGAGACCCAGTACTTC. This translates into CASSSRLAGGPGETQYF. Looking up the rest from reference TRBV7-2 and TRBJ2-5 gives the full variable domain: GAGVSQSPSNKVTEKGKDVELRCDPISGHTALYWYRQSLGQGLEFLIYFQGNSAPDKSGLPSDRFSAERTGGSVSTLTIQRTQQEDSAVYLCASSSRLAGGPGETQYFGPGTRLLVL.

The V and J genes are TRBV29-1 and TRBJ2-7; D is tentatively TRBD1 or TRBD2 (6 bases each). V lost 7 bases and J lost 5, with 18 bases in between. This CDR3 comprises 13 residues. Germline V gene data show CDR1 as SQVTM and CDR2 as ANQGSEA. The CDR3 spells CSAIRDSGDEQYF. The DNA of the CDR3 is TGCAGCGCTATCCGGGACTCAGGGGACGAGCAGTACTTC.

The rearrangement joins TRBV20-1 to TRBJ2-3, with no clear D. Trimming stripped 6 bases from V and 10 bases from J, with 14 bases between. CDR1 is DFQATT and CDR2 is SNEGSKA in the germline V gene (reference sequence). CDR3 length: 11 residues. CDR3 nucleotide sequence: TGCAGTGCCACCTATTTGGCGGCGCAGTATTTT. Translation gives CSATYLAAQYF.

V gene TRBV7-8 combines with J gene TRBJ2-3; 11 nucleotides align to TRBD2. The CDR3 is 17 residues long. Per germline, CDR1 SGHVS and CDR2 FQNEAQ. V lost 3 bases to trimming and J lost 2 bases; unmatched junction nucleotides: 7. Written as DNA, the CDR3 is TGTGCCAGCAGCTTGGACGTAGCGGGAGGGCCCACAGATACGCAGTATTTT. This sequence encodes CASSLDVAGGPTDTQYF.